Each of the 10 T cell receptor beta chains below was sequenced from the same sample in a study of cytomegalovirus exposure and HLA in healthy donors (dated by TCRdb to 2016 to 2017). The library was made by the immunoSEQ multiplex PCR assay. For the multiplex PCR, a mixture combining 60 forward primers for TCR Vbeta segments and 13 reverse primers for TCR Jbeta segments was used. Entries here come from immuneACCESS through TCRdb and include only in-frame sequences with V and J called. Some clones fail to appear in such tables; in the studies checked, an unresolved V gene covers under half of the shortfall, and the cause of the remainder is unknown. The sample has around 140,000 clones on record, more than 75% of them singletons. About 6.8% of the sample goes to the ten largest clones. Sample: PBMCs. These receptors originate from a woman in her thirties or forties in good health and CMV-seropositive.

V gene TRBV11-3 combines with J gene TRBJ2-7; TRBD2 is a possible D gene (6 bases). The CDR3 consists of 16 residues. V lost 5 bases and J lost 7, with 24 bases in between. Germline V CDR1 and CDR2: SGHNT, YENEEA. CDR3 residues: CASSPPIAKGTCEQYF. CDR3 in DNA: TGTGCCAGCAGCCCGCCGATTGCGAAGGGGACTTGTGAGCAGTACTTC.

The V and J genes are TRBV6-5 and TRBJ2-7, with 9 bases fitting TRBD1. The V gene end was trimmed by 3 bases and the J gene end by 6 bases; junction bases not matched to a gene: 6. Germline CDR1 is MNHEY and CDR2 is SVGAGI. The CDR3 is 14 amino acids. CDR3 residues: CASSYRTGVLEQYF. The DNA of the CDR3 is TGTGCCAGCAGTTATAGGACAGGGGTTCTCGAGCAGTACTTC.

This clone was counted between two and nine times. The chain employs TRBV2 and TRBJ2-7, with 7 bases aligning to TRBD1. V dropped 6 bases and J dropped 2; count of bases not matched to a gene: 4. The length of the CDR3 is 13 residues. CDR1 SNHLY and CDR2 FYNNEI come from the germline V gene. The CDR3 spells CASRRDRAYEQYF. The CDR3 bases are TGTGCCAGCAGACGGGACAGAGCCTACGAGCAGTACTTC.

This chain connects TRBV29-1 to TRBJ1-1, with TRBD1 identical over 10 bases. V lost 7 bases and J lost 6; bases outside the gene matches: 2. This CDR3 comprises 11 residues. Germline V gene lookup returns CDR1 SQVTM and CDR2 ANQGSEA. The CDR3 reads CSGGQGAEAFF. CDR3 DNA sequence: TGCAGCGGAGGACAGGGGGCTGAAGCTTTCTTT.

The rearrangement uses TRBV23-1 and TRBJ2-2, with 7 bases that match TRBD2. TRBV23-1 is flagged as an ORF with uncertain function. Germline trimming cut 6 bases from V and 5 bases from J; bases unmatched to any gene: 15. This CDR3 has 17 amino acids. The CDR3 protein is CASSRSPVGGRTGELFF. The CDR3 DNA follows: TGCGCCAGCAGCCGTTCGCCCGTGGGCGGGAGAACCGGGGAGCTGTTTTTT.

The chain links TRBV7-2 to TRBJ2-1; the match to TRBD1 covers 10 bases. The CDR3 consists of 12 residues. J lost 14 bases, V lost 3 bases, and 4 bases had no gene match. CDR1 is SGHTA and CDR2 is FQGNSA in the germline V gene. The CDR3 coding sequence is TGTGCCAGCAGCTTGACAGGGGGCGAGGAGTTCTTC. Translation gives CASSLTGGEEFF.

This sequence joins TRBV18 and TRBJ2-7; TRBD2 aligns across 8 bases. Germline CDR1 is KGHSH and CDR2 is LQKENI. This CDR3 has 15 residues. The J segment lost 2 bases and the V segment lost 0 bases, leaving 3 bases of the junction unmatched. In nucleotides, the CDR3 is TGTGCCAGCTCACCACCCGGACTAGCCGCCTACGAGCAGTACTTC. Translating gives CASSPPGLAAYEQYF.

V gene TRBV2 combines with J gene TRBJ2-1; possibly TRBD1 for D (5 bases). In germline, CDR1 is SNHLY, CDR2 FYNNEI. Trimming removed 10 bases from V and 0 bases from J, with 10 bases in between. The length of the CDR3 is 13 residues. As DNA, the CDR3 is TGTGCCACCGAAGGGGACTCCTACAATGAGCAGTTCTTC. Its protein is CATEGDSYNEQFF. The entire variable domain, with the rest obtained from reference TRBV2 and TRBJ2-1, is as follows: EPEVTQTPSHQVTQMGQEVILRCVPISNHLYFYWYRQILGQKVEFLVSFYNNEISEKSEIFDDQFSVERPDGSNFTLKIRSTKLEDSAMYFCATEGDSYNEQFFGPGTRLTVL.

The V call is TRBV5-1, the J call TRBJ2-1, with D uncertain. CDR1 is SGHRS, CDR2 YFSETQ, per germline. Trimming shortened V by 4 bases and J by 7 bases, and 30 bases separated the two germline ends. CDR3 length: 19 amino acids. The CDR3 protein is CASSLGRDPLGFIGNEQFF. The CDR3, as DNA: TGCGCCAGCAGCCTCGGTCGTGACCCCCTAGGATTCATTGGGAATGAGCAGTTCTTC.

This clone was observed once. The V gene is TRBV7-3, the J gene TRBJ2-2; no firm D call. The V gene lost 0 bases and the J gene lost 5 bases, with 7 bases spanning the gap. Germline CDR1 SGHTA, CDR2 FQGTGA. The CDR3 has 14 amino acids. Here the CDR3 reads CASSLTGRTGELFF. The CDR3 DNA is TGTGCCAGCAGCTTAACGGGCAGAACCGGGGAGCTGTTTTTT. The whole variable domain, remainder taken from reference TRBV7-3 and TRBJ2-2, is GAGVSQTPSNKVTEKGKYVELRCDPISGHTALYWYRQSLGQGPEFLIYFQGTGAADDSGLPNDRFFAVRPEGSVSTLKIQRTERGDSAVYLCASSLTGRTGELFFGEGSRLTVL.